These T cell receptor beta chains were read from a single sample in a study of blood T cell repertoires in COVID-19. Sequencing was performed with immunoSEQ multiplex PCR; in TCRdb, only in-frame clones are kept and a portion is missing. The sample carries 150,000 to 200,000 clones, roughly 82% recorded once. Sequenced input: peripheral blood. The source is a woman in her thirties or forties with COVID-19, enrolled during active disease. The CDR3 runs from the conserved cysteine through the conserved F or W. Each record gives: J gene, V gene, clone size, D gene, CDR3 protein, CDR3 DNA. A D gene is named only where the DNA matches it firmly. Where a row states a size, it is once, few, many or the class of an expanded clone; other rows omit it.

J: TRBJ1-2
V: TRBV7-2
size: .
D: .
CDR3: CASSPREVPYGYTF
DNA: TGTGCCAGCAGCCCCAGGGAGGTTCCCTATGGCTACACCTTC

J: TRBJ2-5
V: TRBV13
size: .
D: TRBD1
CDR3: CASSSHSTGGKDQYF
DNA: TGTGCCAGCAGCTCACATTCGACAGGGGGGAAGGACCAGTACTTC

J: TRBJ1-4
V: TRBV7-8
size: .
D: .
CDR3: CASSRRVETGKLFF
DNA: TGTGCCAGCAGCCGCCGCGTGGAAACGGGGAAACTGTTTTTT

J: TRBJ1-4
V: TRBV6-6
size: .
D: TRBD1
CDR3: CASSVTGLGEKLFF
DNA: TGTGCCAGCAGTGTGACAGGGTTGGGTGAAAAACTGTTTTTT

J: TRBJ1-1
V: TRBV5-6
size: .
D: TRBD1
CDR3: CASSPRAGGHTEAFF
DNA: TGTGCCAGCAGCCCCCGGGCAGGGGGCCACACTGAAGCTTTCTTT

J: TRBJ1-5
V: TRBV19
size: few
D: .
CDR3: CASRTRINQPQHF
DNA: TGTGCCAGTAGGACACGAATTAATCAGCCCCAGCATTTT

J: TRBJ2-3
V: TRBV6-5
size: .
D: TRBD2
CDR3: CASSSIAGGTQYF
DNA: TGTGCCAGCAGTTCTATAGCGGGAGGGACGCAGTATTTT

J: TRBJ2-3
V: TRBV11-2
size: .
D: .
CDR3: CASSLAGSGTDTQYF
DNA: TGTGCCAGCAGCTTAGCGGGGTCGGGCACAGATACGCAGTATTTT

J: TRBJ2-1
V: TRBV19
size: .
D: .
CDR3: CASSIWGGRGGSYNEQFF
DNA: TGTGCCAGTAGTATATGGGGCGGAAGGGGCGGCTCCTACAATGAGCAGTTCTTC

J: TRBJ1-6
V: TRBV5-1
size: .
D: .
CDR3: CASSPTGNNSPLHF
DNA: TGCGCCAGCAGCCCTACAGGGAATAATTCACCCCTCCACTTT

J: TRBJ2-7
V: TRBV19
size: .
D: .
CDR3: CASSIGTGTYEQYF
DNA: TGTGCCAGTAGTATAGGTACAGGGACCTACGAGCAGTACTTC

J: TRBJ2-1
V: TRBV29-1
size: few
D: TRBD2
CDR3: CSVRGGLAGTPNEQFF
DNA: TGCAGCGTACGTGGGGGACTAGCGGGTACCCCCAATGAGCAGTTCTTC

J: TRBJ1-5
V: TRBV27
size: .
D: TRBD1
CDR3: CASSLAGGGQPQHF
DNA: TGTGCCAGCAGTTTAGCAGGGGGCGGTCAGCCCCAGCATTTT

J: TRBJ2-1
V: TRBV7-3
size: .
D: TRBD1
CDR3: CASGAGQGHNEQFF
DNA: TGTGCCAGCGGGGCCGGACAGGGCCACAATGAGCAGTTCTTC

J: TRBJ2-7
V: TRBV7-2
size: .
D: TRBD2
CDR3: CASSLGGGAVYEQYF
DNA: TGTGCCAGCAGCTTAGGGGGAGGGGCGGTCTACGAGCAGTACTTC

J: TRBJ2-1
V: TRBV28
size: .
D: .
CDR3: CATRQGGDNEQFF
DNA: TGTGCCACCCGACAGGGAGGTGACAATGAGCAGTTCTTC

J: TRBJ2-5
V: TRBV20-1
size: .
D: TRBD1
CDR3: CSASGTGTGQETQYF
DNA: TGCAGTGCTAGTGGAACCGGGACAGGACAAGAGACCCAGTACTTC

J: TRBJ1-5
V: TRBV4-1
size: few
D: .
CDR3: CASSQDWSSNQPQHF
DNA: TGCGCCAGCAGCCAAGATTGGAGTAGCAATCAGCCCCAGCATTTT

J: TRBJ2-3
V: TRBV29-1
size: few
D: TRBD1
CDR3: CSAGTDLTDTQYF
DNA: TGCAGCGCTGGGACAGACCTCACAGATACGCAGTATTTT

J: TRBJ2-1
V: TRBV24-1
size: .
D: TRBD2
CDR3: CATSDLGLAGGGEQFF
DNA: TGTGCCACCAGTGATTTAGGACTAGCGGGAGGGGGTGAGCAGTTCTTC

J: TRBJ1-1
V: TRBV29-1
size: .
D: TRBD1
CDR3: CSVAGTEVNTEAFF
DNA: TGCAGCGTTGCCGGGACAGAGGTCAACACTGAAGCTTTCTTT

J: TRBJ2-1
V: TRBV2
size: .
D: TRBD2
CDR3: CASSEFRGSGGNEQFF
DNA: TGTGCCAGCAGTGAATTCCGCGGGAGTGGTGGCAATGAGCAGTTCTTC

J: TRBJ2-1
V: TRBV6-1
size: .
D: TRBD1
CDR3: CASRRQGADYNEQFF
DNA: TGTGCCAGCAGGAGACAGGGGGCTGATTACAATGAGCAGTTCTTC

J: TRBJ2-7
V: TRBV15
size: .
D: .
CDR3: CATSRPSGQGFHEQYF
DNA: TGTGCCACCAGCAGACCCTCCGGGCAGGGGTTCCACGAGCAGTACTTC

J: TRBJ1-1
V: TRBV15
size: few
D: .
CDR3: CATSRGGDINTEAFF
DNA: TGTGCCACCAGCAGAGGAGGGGACATAAACACTGAAGCTTTCTTT

J: TRBJ1-1
V: TRBV3-1/TRBV3-2
size: .
D: .
CDR3: CASSQRGSRSTEAFF
DNA: TGTGCCAGCAGCCAAAGGGGGTCACGGAGCACTGAAGCTTTCTTT

J: TRBJ1-1
V: TRBV5-1
size: few
D: .
CDR3: CASSLAEPNTEAFF
DNA: TGCGCCAGCAGCTTGGCAGAACCGAACACTGAAGCTTTCTTT

J: TRBJ2-1
V: TRBV11-3
size: .
D: .
CDR3: CASSPRGVEQFF
DNA: TGTGCCAGCAGCCCAAGGGGCGTTGAGCAGTTCTTC

J: TRBJ1-4
V: TRBV9
size: .
D: .
CDR3: CASSVAGANEKLFF
DNA: TGTGCCAGCAGCGTAGCAGGGGCTAATGAAAAACTGTTTTTT

J: TRBJ1-5
V: TRBV2
size: .
D: .
CDR3: CASSGGTGTIDSSSNQPQHF
DNA: TGTGCCAGCAGTGGGGGGACGGGGACTATCGACTCATCGAGCAATCAGCCCCAGCATTTT

J: TRBJ2-7
V: TRBV23-1
size: .
D: .
CDR3: CASSQWAEDEQYF
DNA: TGCGCCAGCAGTCAATGGGCGGAGGACGAGCAGTACTTC

J: TRBJ2-2
V: TRBV9
size: medium-sized
D: .
CDR3: CASSPLITGELFF
DNA: TGTGCCAGCAGCCCTTTAATAACCGGGGAGCTGTTTTTT

J: TRBJ1-2
V: TRBV28
size: few
D: TRBD1
CDR3: CASSLGDSRTNGYTF
DNA: TGTGCCAGCAGTTTGGGGGACAGCCGTACCAATGGCTACACCTTC

J: TRBJ1-1
V: TRBV7-9
size: .
D: TRBD1
CDR3: CASSLGSQGGVNTEAFF
DNA: TGTGCCAGCAGCTTAGGTTCACAGGGGGGAGTGAACACTGAAGCTTTCTTT

J: TRBJ1-1
V: TRBV5-8
size: .
D: TRBD1
CDR3: CASNRDRASTEAFF
DNA: TGTGCCAGCAATAGGGACAGGGCGAGCACTGAAGCTTTCTTT

J: TRBJ2-1
V: TRBV2
size: .
D: TRBD2
CDR3: CASRRDGGNEQFF
DNA: TGTGCCAGCAGGAGGGACGGGGGGAATGAGCAGTTCTTC

J: TRBJ2-2
V: TRBV6-5
size: .
D: TRBD2
CDR3: CATRGENTGELFF
DNA: TGTGCCACCCGGGGGGAGAACACCGGGGAGCTGTTTTTT

J: TRBJ1-1
V: TRBV6-4
size: .
D: .
CDR3: CASSDVTGEAFF
DNA: TGTGCCAGCAGTGACGTGACAGGTGAAGCTTTCTTT

J: TRBJ2-1
V: TRBV6-5
size: .
D: .
CDR3: CASSYRQGYNEQFF
DNA: TGTGCCAGCAGTTACCGGCAGGGGTACAATGAGCAGTTCTTC

J: TRBJ2-7
V: TRBV29-1
size: .
D: .
CDR3: CSVGPRGEQYF
DNA: TGCAGCGTCGGCCCGCGGGGCGAGCAGTACTTC

J: TRBJ1-6
V: TRBV9
size: .
D: TRBD1
CDR3: CASSVASTGDHNSPLHF
DNA: TGTGCCAGCAGCGTAGCCTCTACAGGGGACCATAATTCACCCCTCCACTTT

J: TRBJ1-1
V: TRBV4-1
size: .
D: .
CDR3: CASSQQGLNTEAFF
DNA: TGCGCCAGCAGCCAACAGGGCCTGAACACTGAAGCTTTCTTT